This paragraph reports one T cell receptor beta chain. Molecules of cDNA were individually given unique molecular identifiers that were attached to them. TCRdb reanalysed the 5' RACE reads using MiXCR and keeps one entry per CDR3 protein. This sample has more than 15,000 distinct CDR3 sequences, with around 6% found just once. The data belong to a study of early T cells in non-severe SARS-CoV-2 infection. The V end lost 8 bases, the J end lost 2 bases, and 9 bases lay between the germline ends. Germline V CDR1 and CDR2: SQVTM, ANQGSEA. The length of the CDR3 is 11 residues. V and J are TRBV29-1 and TRBJ2-5; perhaps TRBD1 as D (5 bases). The sequencing used whole blood, collected at baseline. The source of this sequence is an adult who was a healthcare worker with PCR-confirmed SARS-CoV-2 infection or an uninfected control (not recorded which). The CDR3 loop is CSLRVQETQYF. CDR3 coding DNA: TGCAGCCTCAGGGTTCAAGAGACCCAGTACTTC.